A single sample gave rise to the 3 T cell receptor beta chains below, sequenced in a study of T-cell reconstitution after alpha-beta-depleted transplantation in children. The TCRbeta library incorporated unique molecular identifiers. TCRdb used MiXCR to reprocess the PCR reads, holding one entry per CDR3 protein. Found here are more than 400,000 distinct CDR3 sequences, around 10% of them singletons; the top ten hold around 15%. This material consisted of PBMCs, mostly from graft donor cells, taken 180 days after TCRalphabeta/CD19-depleted stem cell transplant. These receptors originate from a female patient aged 2-9 years who had a stem cell transplant for aplastic anemia, so the T cells may come from the graft donor.

J is TRBJ2-4 and V is TRBV20-1, with 9 bases aligning to TRBD1. Germline V gene data show CDR1 as DFQATT and CDR2 as SNEGSKA (reference sequence). The V and J ends lost 6 bases and 2 bases, in that order; junction bases with no gene match: 11. The CDR3 runs 16 residues. In DNA form, the CDR3 reads TGCAGTGCCCCGAACAGGGGGCCAGGGTCCAAAAACATTCAGTACTTC. This encodes CSAPNRGPGSKNIQYF.

In this sample, this clonotype turned up many times. The rearrangement uses TRBV10-3 and TRBJ2-5; 11 positions agree with TRBD2. The CDR3 is made up of 17 amino acids. V shed 3 bases and J 2 bases; nucleotides not matched to a gene: 8. Germline V gene lookup returns CDR1 ENHRY and CDR2 SYGVKD. This chain's CDR3 is CAISDPTSGVPQETQYF. CDR3 nucleotides: TGTGCCATCAGTGACCCGACTAGCGGGGTCCCGCAAGAGACCCAGTACTTC.

This clonotype was found a few times. CDR3: CASSRNPGQGMNTEAFF. The CDR3 DNA is TGTGCCAGTAGTAGAAATCCGGGACAGGGTATGAACACTGAAGCTTTCTTT. The V and J genes are TRBV19 and TRBJ1-1, with 9 bases aligning to TRBD1. V shed 4 bases and J 0 bases; nucleotides not matched to a gene: 9. Germline V CDR1 and CDR2: LNHDA, SQIVND (reference sequence). The CDR3 is 17 amino acids.